A selection of T cell receptor beta chains follows, all from one sample in a study of T cells in Graves' hyperthyroidism and ophthalmopathy. In TCRdb, the multiplex PCR reads were re-called with MiXCR into one record per CDR3 protein. The sample gives about 400,000 distinct CDR3 sequences, roughly 13% of which show up once; approximately 5.8% is in the top ten. Sequencing was done on a sample of blood. The receptor set was obtained from a woman aged 18 to 35 with Graves' hyperthyroidism. Both conserved end residues are part of each CDR3. Fields, in order: D gene, V gene, clone size, J gene, CDR3 protein, CDR3 DNA. The D gene is left open where the match is weak. Only part of the rows carry a size: once, few, many, or a class if the clone is expanded.

D gene: .; V gene: TRBV6-1; clone size: many; J gene: TRBJ2-1; CDR3 protein: CASRNGQKNEQFF; CDR3 DNA: TGTGCCAGCAGAAATGGACAGAAAAATGAGCAGTTCTTC
D gene: .; V gene: TRBV5-8; clone size: many; J gene: TRBJ1-1; CDR3 protein: CASSLEELAEAFF; CDR3 DNA: TGTGCCAGCAGCTTGGAGGAATTGGCTGAAGCTTTCTTT
D gene: .; V gene: TRBV15; clone size: many; J gene: TRBJ1-6; CDR3 protein: CATSRVDFSGSPLHF; CDR3 DNA: TGTGCCACCAGCAGAGTCGACTTCTCAGGTTCACCCCTCCACTTT
D gene: .; V gene: TRBV5-8; clone size: many; J gene: TRBJ1-2; CDR3 protein: CASSLYQGYGYTF; CDR3 DNA: TGTGCCAGCAGCTTGTACCAGGGGTATGGCTACACCTTC
D gene: .; V gene: TRBV28; clone size: many; J gene: TRBJ2-7; CDR3 protein: CASSPSIWGAYEQYF; CDR3 DNA: TGTGCCAGCAGCCCCTCCATTTGGGGGGCCTACGAGCAGTACTTC
D gene: TRBD2; V gene: TRBV27; clone size: .; J gene: TRBJ2-7; CDR3 protein: CASSPRGLGIYEQYF; CDR3 DNA: TGTGCCAGCAGTCCCCGAGGACTAGGGATCTACGAGCAGTACTTC
D gene: .; V gene: TRBV10-3; clone size: .; J gene: TRBJ2-7; CDR3 protein: CAISESGELNEQYF; CDR3 DNA: TGTGCCATCAGTGAGTCGGGGGAGCTGAACGAGCAGTACTTC
D gene: TRBD1; V gene: TRBV20-1; clone size: many; J gene: TRBJ2-1; CDR3 protein: CSAIESGTGVVNEQFF; CDR3 DNA: TGCAGTGCCATAGAGTCCGGGACAGGGGTGGTGAATGAGCAGTTCTTC
D gene: TRBD1; V gene: TRBV10-2; clone size: .; J gene: TRBJ1-6; CDR3 protein: CASSESTGQGNSPLHF; CDR3 DNA: TGCGCCAGCAGTGAGTCGACAGGACAGGGGAATTCACCCCTCCACTTT
D gene: TRBD2; V gene: TRBV2; clone size: many; J gene: TRBJ2-2; CDR3 protein: CASKGTSSIGTGELFF; CDR3 DNA: TGTGCCAGCAAGGGGACTAGTTCGATTGGCACCGGGGAGCTGTTTTTT
D gene: .; V gene: TRBV14; clone size: .; J gene: TRBJ2-2; CDR3 protein: CASSQDRRRTLTGELFF; CDR3 DNA: TGTGCCAGCAGCCAAGATCGGAGACGGACCCTCACCGGGGAGCTGTTTTTT
D gene: .; V gene: TRBV30; clone size: many; J gene: TRBJ1-5; CDR3 protein: CAWSPTGNQPQHF; CDR3 DNA: TGTGCCTGGAGTCCGACAGGAAATCAGCCCCAGCATTTT
D gene: .; V gene: TRBV12-5; clone size: many; J gene: TRBJ1-2; CDR3 protein: CASGGDTFYGYTF; CDR3 DNA: TGTGCTAGTGGGGGGGACACTTTCTATGGCTACACCTTC
D gene: .; V gene: TRBV19; clone size: few; J gene: TRBJ2-1; CDR3 protein: CASSIVGYNEQFF; CDR3 DNA: TGTGCCAGTAGTATTGTGGGCTACAATGAGCAGTTCTTC
D gene: .; V gene: TRBV6-1; clone size: many; J gene: TRBJ1-1; CDR3 protein: CASRSGTYSTVEAFF; CDR3 DNA: TGTGCCAGCAGGTCGGGAACCTACTCTACCGTTGAAGCTTTCTTT
D gene: TRBD2; V gene: TRBV28; clone size: many; J gene: TRBJ2-7; CDR3 protein: CASNKNVAGPYEQYF; CDR3 DNA: TGTGCCAGCAATAAAAATGTAGCGGGCCCCTACGAGCAGTACTTC
D gene: .; V gene: TRBV20-1; clone size: many; J gene: TRBJ2-2; CDR3 protein: CSARDVRVNTGELFF; CDR3 DNA: TGCAGTGCTAGAGATGTCAGGGTGAACACCGGGGAGCTGTTTTTT
D gene: TRBD1; V gene: TRBV12-3/TRBV12-4; clone size: .; J gene: TRBJ2-5; CDR3 protein: CTSSTGGGETQYF; CDR3 DNA: TGTACCAGCAGTACAGGGGGTGGAGAGACCCAGTACTTC
D gene: .; V gene: TRBV5-5; clone size: few; J gene: TRBJ2-1; CDR3 protein: CASSPDIYNEQFF; CDR3 DNA: TGTGCCAGCAGCCCGGACATTTACAATGAGCAGTTCTTC
D gene: .; V gene: TRBV6-6; clone size: many; J gene: TRBJ2-7; CDR3 protein: CASSYQNRRSKSYEQYF; CDR3 DNA: TGTGCCAGCAGTTACCAGAATAGACGGTCCAAGTCCTACGAGCAGTACTTC
D gene: TRBD1; V gene: TRBV20-1; clone size: many; J gene: TRBJ1-2; CDR3 protein: CSARRGGQGLYGYTF; CDR3 DNA: TGCAGTGCTAGAAGGGGGGGACAGGGACTCTATGGCTACACCTTC
D gene: TRBD2; V gene: TRBV5-4; clone size: few; J gene: TRBJ2-1; CDR3 protein: CASSRTSGSHEQFF; CDR3 DNA: TGTGCCAGCAGCAGGACTAGCGGGAGTCATGAGCAGTTCTTC
D gene: TRBD2; V gene: TRBV27; clone size: many; J gene: TRBJ2-7; CDR3 protein: CASSKGLAGAYEQYF; CDR3 DNA: TGTGCCAGCAGTAAGGGACTAGCGGGAGCCTACGAGCAGTACTTC
D gene: TRBD1; V gene: TRBV5-1; clone size: many; J gene: TRBJ1-2; CDR3 protein: CASSWGTDYGYTF; CDR3 DNA: TGCGCCAGCAGCTGGGGGACAGACTATGGCTACACCTTC
D gene: .; V gene: TRBV4-1; clone size: many; J gene: TRBJ1-1; CDR3 protein: CASSQDGVGKATEAFF; CDR3 DNA: TGCGCCAGCAGCCAAGATGGTGTAGGGAAGGCGACTGAAGCTTTCTTT
D gene: .; V gene: TRBV2; clone size: many; J gene: TRBJ2-1; CDR3 protein: CASSGGQGGNEQFF; CDR3 DNA: TGTGCCAGCAGCGGCGGGCAGGGAGGCAATGAGCAGTTCTTC
D gene: TRBD2; V gene: TRBV5-1; clone size: few; J gene: TRBJ2-3; CDR3 protein: CASSLAGLAGRTDTQYF; CDR3 DNA: TGCGCCAGCAGCTTGGCGGGACTAGCGGGGCGCACAGATACGCAGTATTTT
D gene: .; V gene: TRBV30; clone size: many; J gene: TRBJ1-1; CDR3 protein: CAWSVHGPTEAFF; CDR3 DNA: TGTGCCTGGAGTGTACACGGTCCCACTGAAGCTTTCTTT
D gene: TRBD2; V gene: TRBV3-1; clone size: many; J gene: TRBJ2-3; CDR3 protein: CASSPGLAGTTDTQYF; CDR3 DNA: TGTGCCAGCAGCCCGGGACTAGCGGGAACCACAGATACGCAGTATTTT
D gene: .; V gene: TRBV6-1; clone size: many; J gene: TRBJ2-7; CDR3 protein: CASRGAATYEQYF; CDR3 DNA: TGTGCCAGCCGTGGGGCGGCAACCTACGAGCAGTACTTC
D gene: .; V gene: TRBV7-6; clone size: .; J gene: TRBJ1-1; CDR3 protein: CASSSGPGPVEAFF; CDR3 DNA: TGTGCCAGCAGCTCCGGGCCGGGTCCCGTTGAAGCTTTCTTT
D gene: .; V gene: TRBV6-5; clone size: few; J gene: TRBJ2-5; CDR3 protein: CASSYQLLGTQYF; CDR3 DNA: TGTGCCAGCAGTTACCAGCTACTCGGGACCCAGTACTTC
D gene: .; V gene: TRBV28; clone size: many; J gene: TRBJ2-3; CDR3 protein: CASSPDLTSTDTQYF; CDR3 DNA: TGTGCCAGCAGTCCGGATCTTACTAGCACAGATACGCAGTATTTT
D gene: .; V gene: TRBV6-1; clone size: many; J gene: TRBJ2-3; CDR3 protein: CASSLRGIREPEQLIRLVDTQYF; CDR3 DNA: TGTGCCAGCAGCCTACGGGGAATAAGGGAACCTGAGCAGCTAATAAGGCTCGTAGATACGCAGTATTTT
D gene: .; V gene: TRBV6-5; clone size: many; J gene: TRBJ1-2; CDR3 protein: CASSYRGVQYGYTF; CDR3 DNA: TGTGCCAGCAGTTACCGGGGGGTACAGTATGGCTACACCTTC
D gene: .; V gene: TRBV9; clone size: few; J gene: TRBJ1-1; CDR3 protein: CASTYSGGPPAFF; CDR3 DNA: TGTGCCAGCACCTACTCGGGAGGCCCACCGGCTTTCTTT
D gene: .; V gene: TRBV6-1; clone size: few; J gene: TRBJ1-1; CDR3 protein: CASSTGSKTNTEAFF; CDR3 DNA: TGTGCCAGCAGTACTGGGAGTAAGACGAACACTGAAGCTTTCTTT
D gene: .; V gene: TRBV28; clone size: many; J gene: TRBJ2-7; CDR3 protein: CASRNAGGRYEQYF; CDR3 DNA: TGTGCCAGCAGGAACGCCGGGGGTCGCTACGAGCAGTACTTC
D gene: TRBD1; V gene: TRBV6-1; clone size: many; J gene: TRBJ2-5; CDR3 protein: CASSGRDRRGGGETQYF; CDR3 DNA: TGTGCCAGCAGTGGCCGGGACAGGAGAGGTGGTGGGGAGACCCAGTACTTC
D gene: .; V gene: TRBV30; clone size: .; J gene: TRBJ1-1; CDR3 protein: CASWGNTEAFF; CDR3 DNA: TGTGCCTCCTGGGGGAACACTGAAGCTTTCTTT
D gene: TRBD2; V gene: TRBV9; clone size: .; J gene: TRBJ2-1; CDR3 protein: CASSVATSGKQRQFF; CDR3 DNA: TGTGCCAGCAGCGTAGCGACTAGCGGGAAGCAGAGGCAGTTCTTC
D gene: .; V gene: TRBV30; clone size: many; J gene: TRBJ1-5; CDR3 protein: CAWSIRGIQPQHF; CDR3 DNA: TGTGCCTGGAGTATCAGAGGGATTCAGCCCCAGCATTTT
D gene: .; V gene: TRBV6-2/TRBV6-3; clone size: many; J gene: TRBJ2-7; CDR3 protein: CASSYSSMGRRSYEQYF; CDR3 DNA: TGTGCCAGCAGTTACTCATCTATGGGTCGCCGGTCCTACGAGCAGTACTTC
D gene: TRBD2; V gene: TRBV20-1; clone size: many; J gene: TRBJ2-1; CDR3 protein: CSAPPGGSSYNEQFF; CDR3 DNA: TGCAGTGCCCCCCCAGGCGGGAGCTCCTACAATGAGCAGTTCTTC
D gene: .; V gene: TRBV5-1; clone size: .; J gene: TRBJ1-2; CDR3 protein: CASSLEGGEGGYTF; CDR3 DNA: TGCGCCAGCAGCTTGGAGGGGGGGGAAGGCGGCTACACCTTC
D gene: .; V gene: TRBV5-1; clone size: .; J gene: TRBJ2-1; CDR3 protein: CASTEGGRAANEQFF; CDR3 DNA: TGCGCCAGCACCGAGGGGGGGAGGGCCGCTAATGAGCAGTTCTTC
D gene: .; V gene: TRBV30; clone size: many; J gene: TRBJ2-7; CDR3 protein: CAWSTGSDEQYF; CDR3 DNA: TGTGCCTGGAGTACAGGGTCCGACGAGCAGTACTTC
D gene: .; V gene: TRBV30; clone size: many; J gene: TRBJ2-1; CDR3 protein: CASNGKSYNEQFF; CDR3 DNA: TGTGCCTCAAACGGGAAATCCTACAATGAGCAGTTCTTC
D gene: .; V gene: TRBV29-1; clone size: many; J gene: TRBJ1-2; CDR3 protein: CSVEDYGYTF; CDR3 DNA: TGCAGCGTTGAAGATTACGGCTACACCTTC
D gene: TRBD2; V gene: TRBV29-1; clone size: few; J gene: TRBJ2-7; CDR3 protein: CSVAFLAGGRSYEQYF; CDR3 DNA: TGCAGCGTTGCGTTCCTAGCGGGAGGGCGCTCCTACGAGCAGTACTTC
D gene: .; V gene: TRBV7-9; clone size: .; J gene: TRBJ1-2; CDR3 protein: CASSLRGALYTF; CDR3 DNA: TGTGCCAGCAGCTTACGGGGGGCCCTCTACACCTTC
D gene: TRBD1; V gene: TRBV6-1; clone size: many; J gene: TRBJ2-1; CDR3 protein: CASRVDRSSYNEQFF; CDR3 DNA: TGTGCCAGCAGGGTGGACAGGAGCTCCTACAATGAGCAGTTCTTC